These T cell receptor beta chains were read from a single sample in a study of cytomegalovirus exposure and HLA in healthy donors. Repertoires were generated with immunoSEQ multiplex PCR, while TCRdb's copy carries only in-frame clones and drops some. The sample comprises about 180,000 clones, around 82% of which are singletons, and 2% to 3% rests with the top ten. Sequencing input: PBMCs. The receptors here all came from a woman aged 25 to 45 in good health and CMV-seropositive. The CDR3 runs from the conserved cysteine through the conserved F or W. Each record gives: J gene, V gene, D gene, clone size, CDR3 protein, CDR3 DNA. A D gene is named only where the DNA matches it firmly. A row's size may be missing; if present it is once, few, many or a size class.

>TRBJ2-4|TRBV5-8|TRBD1|-
CASSSLRQGESKNIQYF
TGTGCCAGCAGCTCTCTACGACAGGGTGAATCCAAAAACATTCAGTACTTC
>TRBJ1-1|TRBV6-1|TRBD1|-
CASSPDRGLWTEAFF
TGTGCCAGCAGTCCGGACAGGGGGCTTTGGACTGAAGCTTTCTTT
>TRBJ1-2|TRBV4-3|TRBD1|-
CASSQIWTGIGYTF
TGCGCCAGCAGCCAAATCTGGACAGGGATTGGCTACACCTTC
>TRBJ1-2|TRBV9|TRBD1|-
CASSPRQGDGYTF
TGTGCCAGCAGCCCCAGACAGGGTGATGGCTACACCTTC
>TRBJ2-7|TRBV27|TRBD1|few
CASSQGAGEQYF
TGTGCCAGCAGCCAGGGGGCAGGCGAGCAGTACTTC
>TRBJ1-1|TRBV19|-|-
CASSDSDRSNTEAFF
TGTGCCAGTAGCGACTCCGACAGGTCGAACACTGAAGCTTTCTTT
>TRBJ1-4|TRBV19|TRBD1|few
CASNAPGTANEKLFF
TGTGCCAGTAACGCTCCTGGGACAGCTAATGAAAAACTGTTTTTT
>TRBJ2-7|TRBV30|-|-
CAWSPQATYEQYF
TGTGCCTGGTCCCCCCAGGCTACGTACGAGCAGTACTTC
>TRBJ2-3|TRBV28|TRBD1|-
CASEGDRGRNTQYF
TGTGCCAGCGAGGGCGACAGGGGGCGAAATACGCAGTATTTT
>TRBJ1-5|TRBV5-1|TRBD1|-
CASSEGQDQPQHF
TGCGCCAGCAGCGAGGGACAGGATCAGCCCCAGCATTTT
>TRBJ1-6|TRBV5-6|TRBD1|-
CASSSGGRGPSPLHF
TGTGCCAGCAGCTCCGGGGGCAGGGGGCCCTCACCCCTCCACTTT
>TRBJ1-2|TRBV11-2|TRBD1|-
CASSSLTGQGNYGYTF
TGTGCCAGCAGCTCCCTAACAGGACAGGGGAACTATGGCTACACCTTC
>TRBJ2-1|TRBV2|-|few
CASSPSIRSSYNEQFF
TGTGCCAGCTCCCCCTCGATCCGGTCCTCCTACAATGAGCAGTTCTTC
>TRBJ2-5|TRBV19|-|-
CASRYGGPEETQYF
TGTGCCAGTAGATACGGGGGGCCCGAGGAGACCCAGTACTTC
>TRBJ2-6|TRBV7-8|TRBD2|-
CASSSRMGGTSAASGANVLTF
TGTGCCAGCAGCTCAAGGATGGGTGGGACTAGCGCCGCCTCTGGGGCCAACGTCCTGACTTTC
>TRBJ2-5|TRBV4-3|-|-
CASSHGIGGGETQYF
TGCGCCAGCAGCCACGGGATCGGGGGTGGAGAGACCCAGTACTTC
>TRBJ2-5|TRBV5-5|TRBD2|-
CASSWGARGGEGETQYF
TGTGCCAGCAGCTGGGGGGCGCGGGGGGGAGAAGGAGAGACCCAGTACTTC
>TRBJ2-1|TRBV19|-|-
CASSINDYNNEQFF
TGTGCCAGTAGTATCAACGATTACAACAATGAGCAGTTCTTC
>TRBJ2-7|TRBV6-5|TRBD1|-
CASRRGTGGYEQYF
TGTGCCAGCAGGAGGGGGACAGGGGGCTACGAGCAGTACTTC
>TRBJ2-7|TRBV4-3|TRBD1|-
CASSLAGTGAYEQYF
TGCGCCAGCAGCCTCGCCGGGACAGGGGCCTACGAGCAGTACTTC
>TRBJ2-5|TRBV6-6|-|-
CASQGGDETQYF
TGTGCCAGCCAAGGAGGGGACGAGACCCAGTACTTC
>TRBJ2-3|TRBV6-6|TRBD2|-
CASSSRLAGAVDTQYF
TGTGCCAGCTCATCGAGGCTAGCGGGGGCGGTGGATACGCAGTATTTT